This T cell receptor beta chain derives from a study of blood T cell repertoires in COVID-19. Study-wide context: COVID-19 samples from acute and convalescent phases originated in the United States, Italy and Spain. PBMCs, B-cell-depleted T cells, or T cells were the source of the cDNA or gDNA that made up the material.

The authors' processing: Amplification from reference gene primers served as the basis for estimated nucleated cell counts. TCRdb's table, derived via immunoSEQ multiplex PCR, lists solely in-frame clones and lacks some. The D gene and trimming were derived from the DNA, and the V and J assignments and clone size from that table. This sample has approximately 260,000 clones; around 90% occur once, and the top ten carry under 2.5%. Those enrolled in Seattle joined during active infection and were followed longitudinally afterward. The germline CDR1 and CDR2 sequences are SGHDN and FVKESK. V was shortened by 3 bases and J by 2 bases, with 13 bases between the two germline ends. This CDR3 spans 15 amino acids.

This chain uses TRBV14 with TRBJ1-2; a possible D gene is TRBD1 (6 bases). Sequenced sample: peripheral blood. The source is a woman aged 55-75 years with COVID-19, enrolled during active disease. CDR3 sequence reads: CASSQETGLNYGYTF. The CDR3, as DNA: TGTGCCAGCAGCCAGGAGACAGGACTCAACTATGGCTACACCTTC.